The clone carrying this T cell receptor (beta chain) came up once. The data are from a study of blood T cell repertoires in COVID-19. Germline CDR1 and CDR2: MNHEY and SMNVEV (reference sequence). The CDR3 runs 14 residues. J lost 1 base, V lost 6 bases, and 5 bases had no gene match. The assay was immunoSEQ multiplex PCR, and TCRdb's table has in-frame clones only and misses some. The table records more than 450,000 clones, about nine tenths of them present only once. The chain joins TRBV27 to TRBJ1-1, with TRBD1 identical over 7 bases. The clonotype comes from a woman aged 18-29 years who had recovered from COVID-19. Sample: PBMCs or T cells enriched from blood (not recorded which). CDR3 coding DNA: TGTGCCAGCAGACAGGGGACAGAGAACACTGAAGCTTTCTTT. Translating gives CASRQGTENTEAFF.